This is a list of T cell receptor beta chains from one sample in a study of blood T cell repertoires in COVID-19. Sequenced by immunoSEQ multiplex PCR; TCRdb stores in-frame clones only, minus some. The data show more than 100,000 clones, roughly 90% seen once. The material sequenced was peripheral blood. These receptors were collected from a human donor in a cohort sampled during active COVID-19. Each CDR3 is given with its conserved first and last residue. A D gene is named only where the DNA matches it firmly. The size of a clone is reported for some rows only, either as once, few or many, or as a class for expanded clones.

>TRBV6-5|TRBJ1-5|TRBD1|.
TGTGCCTCGCAATATACGGGACAGACTAATCAGCCCCAGCATTTT
CASQYTGQTNQPQHF
>TRBV2|TRBJ2-3|TRBD2|once
TGTGCCAGCAATTCTCCTAGCGGGGGGGTAATGGTCACAGATACGCAGTATTTT
CASNSPSGGVMVTDTQYF
>TRBV7-6|TRBJ2-1|.|.
TGTGCCAGCAGCTTGCTAGCGTCACCATACAATGAGCAGTTCTTC
CASSLLASPYNEQFF
>TRBV28|TRBJ1-5|TRBD1|.
TGTGCCAGCAGTGCTCTCTCCGGGACAGGGATGAATCAGCCCCAGCATTTT
CASSALSGTGMNQPQHF
>TRBV2|TRBJ1-3|.|few
TGTGCCAGCAGTGTTCCGAGCTCTGGAAACACCATATATTTT
CASSVPSSGNTIYF
>TRBV19|TRBJ1-5|.|.
TGTGCCAGTAGTATAGGTCCGGGAGGGGAGCCCCAGCATTTT
CASSIGPGGEPQHF
>TRBV28|TRBJ2-3|.|once
TGTGCCAGCAGTTGGCTAGCTGTCGGGGAGCAGTATTTT
CASSWLAVGEQYF
>TRBV5-1|TRBJ2-3|TRBD2|.
TGCGCCAGCAGCCCCCCTAGCGGGGGCATAGATACGCAGTATTTT
CASSPPSGGIDTQYF
>TRBV18|TRBJ2-7|TRBD2|.
TGTGCCAGCTCACTAACCGGGACTAGCGGTACCTACGAGCAGTACTTC
CASSLTGTSGTYEQYF
>TRBV27|TRBJ1-6|TRBD1|.
TGTGCCAGCAGGCCTTTGACAGGGTCCTATAATTCACCCCTCCACTTT
CASRPLTGSYNSPLHF
>TRBV2|TRBJ2-1|.|.
TGTGCCAGCAGGTTGGACAGTTACAATGAGCAGTTCTTC
CASRLDSYNEQFF
>TRBV5-6|TRBJ1-2|TRBD1|.
TGTGCCAGCAGCCCGGACAGGGAAGGAGGCTACACCTTC
CASSPDREGGYTF
>TRBV5-1|TRBJ2-2|TRBD2|.
TGCGCCAGCACCGCTCGACTAGCGGGGAGCACCGGGGAGCTGTTTTTT
CASTARLAGSTGELFF
>TRBV7-9|TRBJ2-3|TRBD2|.
TGTGCCAGCAGTAACCTAGCGGGAGGGGCAGACACGCAGTATTTT
CASSNLAGGADTQYF
>TRBV19|TRBJ2-3|.|.
TGTGCCAGTAGTATAGCAGGTATTGATACGCAGTATTTT
CASSIAGIDTQYF
>TRBV6-5|TRBJ2-6|.|.
TGTGCCAGCAGTTACCCCGGGTCTGGGGCCAACGTCCTGACTTTC
CASSYPGSGANVLTF
>TRBV3-1/TRBV3-2|TRBJ2-3|TRBD1|.
TGTGCCAGCAGCGGACCCACAGGGGGCTATGCAGATACGCAGTATTTT
CASSGPTGGYADTQYF
>TRBV10-3|TRBJ1-2|TRBD1|once
TGTGCCATCAGTTCCGGGACAGGGAATGGCTACACCTTC
CAISSGTGNGYTF
>TRBV5-1|TRBJ2-1|.|.
TGCGCCAGCAGCCCCTCCGGGTTCGGTGAGCAGTTCTTC
CASSPSGFGEQFF
>TRBV6-5|TRBJ1-5|TRBD1|.
TGTGCCACCGACGACAGGGACCAACAGCCCCAGCATTTT
CATDDRDQQPQHF